Shown below are 30 T cell receptor beta chains from a single sample sequenced in a study of cytomegalovirus exposure and HLA in healthy donors. The PCR was carried out with 60 Vbeta primers and 13 Jbeta primers. The assay was immunoSEQ multiplex PCR, and TCRdb's table has in-frame clones only and misses some. The sample shows some 110,000 clones, around three quarters of them seen only once. The sample was PBMCs. The receptor set was obtained from a boy between 10 and 17 years old in good health and CMV-seronegative.

The chain uses TRBV7-2 and TRBJ1-2; D remains unclear. Trimming pared 1 base from V and 8 bases from J, leaving 11 bases between. CDR1 is SGHTA, CDR2 FQGNSA, per germline. CDR3 length: 13 amino acids. CDR3 residues: CASSLGAPYGYTF. In DNA, the CDR3 is TGTGCCAGCAGCTTAGGAGCACCGTACGGCTACACCTTC.

The V gene is TRBV6-5, the J gene TRBJ2-7; D perhaps matches TRBD1 (5 bases). V was trimmed by 6 bases and J by 3 bases, leaving 9 bases between them. The germline V gene has CDR1 MNHEY and CDR2 SVGAGI. This CDR3 is built from 12 residues. Here the CDR3 DNA reads TGTGCCAGCAGCCACGACAGCTACGAGCAGTACTTC. It translates to CASSHDSYEQYF.

This chain connects TRBV6-1 to TRBJ1-4; D is undetermined. V was clipped by 7 bases and J by 3 bases, with 15 bases between them. The CDR3 length is 15 residues. CDR1 and CDR2 from the germline V gene are MNHNS and SASEGT. The CDR3 loop reads CASKLWSQANEKLFF. DNA of the CDR3: TGTGCCAGCAAATTATGGTCGCAGGCTAATGAAAAACTGTTTTTT.

The chain has TRBV5-1 and TRBJ1-3; D perhaps matches TRBD1 (5 bases). V lost 4 bases, J lost 3 bases, and 17 bases lay in between. CDR3 size: 16 residues. Germline V gives CDR1 SGHRS, CDR2 YFSETQ. The CDR3 protein is CASSRGRGSYGNTIYF. CDR3 coding DNA: TGCGCCAGCAGCCGCGGGAGGGGATCTTATGGAAACACCATATATTTT.

This clone was found a few times. The chain is built from TRBV18 and TRBJ2-7; TRBD1 aligns across 8 bases. The CDR3 is made up of 14 amino acids. CDR1 and CDR2 from the germline V gene are KGHSH and LQKENI. Losses at the gene ends were 3 bases for V and 6 bases for J; bases not matched to a gene: 7. CDR3 sequence (DNA): TGTGCCAGCTCACCTACCGGGACAGGCGTCGAGCAGTACTTC. Its protein is CASSPTGTGVEQYF.

There are a few counts of this clone. The chain combines TRBV27 with TRBJ2-3, with D maybe TRBD1 (6 bases). V dropped 9 bases and J dropped 0 bases, with 16 bases sitting between them. This CDR3 has 15 amino acids. Germline CDR1 and CDR2: MNHEY and SMNVEV (reference sequence). The CDR3 nucleotides read TGTGCCAGTTCCCCCCGACAGGTCAGCACAGATACGCAGTATTTT. Translated, it gives CASSPRQVSTDTQYF.

The V and J genes are TRBV5-1 and TRBJ1-5; a weak D match, TRBD1 (5 bases). V was cut by 0 bases and J by 4 bases, with 8 bases left in between. The CDR3 runs to 14 residues. The V gene's germline CDR1 is SGHRS and CDR2 YFSETQ. CDR3 DNA: TGCGCCAGCAGCTTGGAGGGGAAGAATCAGCCCCAGCATTTT. Its translation: CASSLEGKNQPQHF.

Only a few counts were recorded for this clone. V and J are TRBV30 and TRBJ1-2; TRBD1 might be the D (5 bases). Trimming pared 0 bases from V and 2 bases from J, leaving 7 bases between. Germline CDR1 and CDR2: GTSNPN and SVGIG (reference sequence). The CDR3 loop spans 13 amino acids. The chain's CDR3 is CAWSVGANYGYTF. The CDR3 DNA follows: TGTGCCTGGAGTGTAGGGGCAAACTATGGCTACACCTTC.

This clone was observed once. V is TRBV9 and J is TRBJ2-4, with D maybe TRBD2 (5 bases). V was cut by 2 bases and J by 2 bases, with 8 bases left in between. The CDR3 covers 14 residues. Germline V lookup: CDR1 SGDLS, CDR2 YYNGEE. In DNA form, the CDR3 reads TGTGCCAGCAGCGTCGGCGGGCCCAAAAACATTCAGTACTTC. Translation gives CASSVGGPKNIQYF.

This clone has only a few counts. The V call is TRBV27, the J call TRBJ2-7, with D perhaps matching TRBD1 (5 bases). Trimming took 5 bases from V and 6 from J, leaving 14 bases between them. This CDR3 contains 13 residues. Germline values: CDR1 MNHEY, CDR2 SMNVEV (reference sequence). The CDR3 sequence is CASSAPGYREQYF. CDR3 nucleotides: TGTGCCAGCAGTGCTCCAGGGTATCGCGAGCAGTACTTC.

The chain recombines TRBV20-1 with TRBJ1-1, with 7 positions matching TRBD1. There are 11 residues in the CDR3. CDR1 and CDR2 from the germline V gene are DFQATT and SNEGSKA (reference sequence). CDR3 DNA: TGCAGCGGCGGACAGGCGCCCAAAGCTTTCTTT. Protein sequence: CSGGQAPKAFF.

The CDR3 DNA reads TGCGCCAGCAGCCGTGGGGCAGGGGCTTCCAAAAACATTCAGTACTTC. Translating it yields CASSRGAGASKNIQYF. V usage is TRBV4-1 and J usage is TRBJ2-4, with a weak D call TRBD1 (6 bases). The V gene's germline CDR1 is MGHRA and CDR2 YSYEKL. The CDR3 extends over 16 amino acids. V dropped 4 bases and J dropped 2 bases, with 15 bases sitting between them.

The V gene is TRBV2, the J gene TRBJ2-7; TRBD2 agrees at 15 bases. Trimming took 6 bases from V and 1 from J; bases not matched to a gene: 7. The CDR3 runs 17 residues. Germline CDR1 SNHLY, CDR2 FYNNEI. CDR3 amino acids: CASRRTSGRVASYEQYF. Written as DNA, the CDR3 is TGTGCCAGCAGAAGGACTAGCGGGAGGGTTGCTTCCTACGAGCAGTACTTC.

The DNA for the CDR3 is TGTGCCTGGAGTGGTTTTAGCTACGAGCAGTACTTC. Its translation is CAWSGFSYEQYF. The chain couples TRBV30 to TRBJ2-7; D unclear. Trimming removed 1 base at V and 3 bases at J, with 7 bases between. CDR1 GTSNPN and CDR2 SVGIG come from the germline V gene (reference sequence). The CDR3 runs to 12 residues. The full variable domain, its missing parts supplied by reference TRBV30 and TRBJ2-7, is SQTIHQWPATLVQPVGSPLSLECTVEGTSNPNLYWYRQAAGRGLQLLFYSVGIGQISSEVPQNLSASRPQDRQFILSSKKLLLSDSGFYLCAWSGFSYEQYFGPGTRLTVT.

J is TRBJ2-3 and V is TRBV7-6; 15 nucleotides align to TRBD2. CDR1 and CDR2 from the germline V gene are SGHVS and FNYEAQ. V gave up 1 base and J gave up 3 bases; unmatched junction bases: 8. This CDR3 has 19 amino acids. CDR3 bases: TGTGCCAGCAGCTTAGGTGGGGGGACTAGCGGGAGGAAGACAGATACGCAGTATTTT. Amino acids: CASSLGGGTSGRKTDTQYF. Full variable domain (outside the CDR3, taken from reference TRBV7-6 and TRBJ2-3): GAGVSQSPRYKVTKRGQDVALRCDPISGHVSLYWYRQALGQGPEFLTYFNYEAQQDKSGLPNDRFSAERPEGSISTLTIQRTEQRDSAMYRCASSLGGGTSGRKTDTQYFGPGTRLTVL.

The chain recombines TRBV27 with TRBJ2-1; tentatively, D is TRBD1 (6 bases). Deletions cut 2 bases from V and 10 bases from J, with 12 bases between. Germline CDR1 and CDR2: MNHEY and SMNVEV (reference sequence). This CDR3 has 13 residues. The CDR3 DNA reads TGTGCCAGCAGTTTAGGGCAGGGGATGGAGCAGTTCTTC. Translating it yields CASSLGQGMEQFF.

This clone has more than one count but fewer than ten. The V and J genes are TRBV6-5 and TRBJ2-7, with a possible D match to TRBD2 (6 bases). The germline CDR1 and CDR2 sequences are MNHEY and SVGAGI. This CDR3 spans 14 amino acids. Trimming pared 7 bases from V and 0 bases from J, leaving 13 bases between. The CDR3 sequence: CASNPIAASYEQYF. The CDR3 DNA reads TGTGCCAGCAATCCGATAGCGGCCTCCTACGAGCAGTACTTC.

V usage is TRBV4-1 and J usage is TRBJ2-7; maybe TRBD2 (5 bases). Germline CDR1 and CDR2: MGHRA and YSYEKL. This CDR3 region has 14 residues. The V gene lost 3 bases and the J gene lost 6 bases, with 15 bases spanning the gap. The CDR3 region has the DNA TGCGCCAGCAGCCATAGCTTAGAGGGAAGCGAGCAGTACTTC. Translation: CASSHSLEGSEQYF.

There are a few counts of this clone. The chain carries TRBV18 and TRBJ1-5; a possible D gene is TRBD1 (5 bases). Per the germline V gene, CDR1 is KGHSH and CDR2 is LQKENI. This CDR3 comprises 17 residues. Trimming took off 3 bases at V and 1 base at J, with 16 bases between the two ends. CDR3 nucleotide sequence: TGTGCCAGCTCACCCATCCGTGGGGGAGGGAGCAATCAGCCCCAGCATTTT. Its translation is CASSPIRGGGSNQPQHF.

The chain combines TRBV10-1 with TRBJ2-3; TRBD1 is a possible D gene (6 bases). V gave up 3 bases and J gave up 11 bases, with 12 bases separating them. The CDR3 is 12 residues long. Looked up from germline, CDR1 is WNHNN and CDR2 is SYGVQD (reference sequence). CDR3 residues: CASSDSGDEQYF. CDR3 sequence (DNA): TGCGCCAGCAGTGATTCAGGGGACGAGCAGTATTTT.

The V and J genes are TRBV2 and TRBJ1-3, with D tentatively TRBD1 (6 bases). Deletions cut 6 bases from V and 8 bases from J, with 11 bases between. The CDR3 covers 12 residues. Germline V CDR1 and CDR2: SNHLY, FYNNEI. This chain's CDR3 is CASRLSGDTIYF. The CDR3 DNA reads TGTGCCAGCAGGCTCTCAGGGGACACCATATATTTT.

This clone showed up just a few times. V and J are TRBV5-5 and TRBJ2-3; 7 positions match TRBD2. The germline gives CDR1 SGHKS, CDR2 YYEKEE (reference sequence). This CDR3 contains 16 residues. V shed 4 bases, J shed 2 bases, and the junction held 10 bases outside the gene matches. The CDR3 sequence is CASSPEGGGLTDTQYF. The CDR3 DNA reads TGTGCCAGCAGCCCCGAAGGCGGGGGACTCACAGATACGCAGTATTTT. Filled out from reference TRBV5-5 and TRBJ2-3, the complete variable domain reads DAGVTQSPTHLIKTRGQQVTLRCSPISGHKSVSWYQQVLGQGPQFIFQYYEKEERGRGNFPDRFSARQFPNYSSELNVNALLLGDSALYLCASSPEGGGLTDTQYFGPGTRLTVL.

Notes on this clone: The junction shows a germline mismatch at one end, possibly a read error. This sample also contains other DNA sequences that code for the same CDR3. V gene TRBV5-6 combines with J gene TRBJ1-1; D unresolved. The germline V gene has CDR1 SGHDT and CDR2 YYEEEE. The CDR3 is 13 residues long. CDR3 sequence: CASSLFGSTEAFF. For the CDR3, the DNA is TGTGCCAGCAGCCTATTCGGGAGCACTGAGGCTTTCTTT.

This clone was counted between two and nine times. The chain combines TRBV18 with TRBJ1-1; tentatively, D is TRBD1 (5 bases). Trimming took 2 bases from V and 2 from J, leaving 9 bases between them. Germline CDR1 reads KGHSH; CDR2 reads LQKENI. The CDR3 totals 14 residues. The CDR3 spells CASSPLGLNTEAFF. CDR3 bases: TGTGCCAGCTCACCATTGGGGCTTAACACTGAAGCTTTCTTT.

The rearrangement uses TRBV28 and TRBJ1-2; D is ambiguous. CDR1 is MDHEN, CDR2 SYDVKM, per germline. This CDR3 has 11 residues. Trimming removed 4 bases from V and 3 bases from J, with 3 bases in between. In DNA, the CDR3 is TGTGCCAGCAGTTCCTACTATGGCTACACCTTC. Residues: CASSSYYGYTF.

The genes are TRBV15 and TRBJ1-1; no firm D call. Germline CDR1 is LNHNV and CDR2 is YYDKDF (reference sequence). The V end lost 1 base, the J end lost 1 base, and 10 bases lay between the germline ends. This CDR3 has 15 residues. CDR3 amino acids: CATSRGGSGNTEAFF. DNA of the CDR3: TGTGCCACCAGCAGAGGCGGGAGCGGGAACACTGAAGCTTTCTTT.

The rearrangement links TRBV11-2 to TRBJ2-1, with 8 bases matching TRBD2. CDR1 SGHAT and CDR2 FQNNGV come from the germline V gene. V was pared by 1 base and J by 4 bases, with 12 bases of the junction left unmatched. The CDR3 extends over 18 amino acids. In DNA, the CDR3 is TGTGCCAGCAGCTTAGGTGCTGTCGGAGCGGGAGTTTACAATGAGCAGTTCTTC. Protein product: CASSLGAVGAGVYNEQFF. The variable domain in full, completed from reference TRBV11-2 and TRBJ2-1, reads EAGVAQSPRYKIIEKRQSVAFWCNPISGHATLYWYQQILGQGPKLLIQFQNNGVVDDSQLPKDRFSAERLKGVDSTLKIQPAKLEDSAVYLCASSLGAVGAGVYNEQFFGPGTRLTVL.

This chain uses TRBV5-6 with TRBJ2-7; 8 bases map to TRBD2. This CDR3 is 15 amino acids long. V shed 4 bases and J 7 bases; nucleotides not matched to a gene: 13. Germline lookup yields CDR1 SGHDT and CDR2 YYEEEE. The CDR3 DNA reads TGTGCCAGCAGCGTAACTAGCGGCCCCTTCGGGGAGCAGTACTTC. It codes for CASSVTSGPFGEQYF.

V gene TRBV27 combines with J gene TRBJ1-1, with 9 bases matching TRBD1. Germline assignment: CDR1 MNHEY and CDR2 SMNVEV (reference sequence). V lost 8 bases and J lost 0; bases outside the gene matches: 7. The CDR3 totals 15 residues. In DNA form, the CDR3 reads TGTGCCAGCGCGGACAGGGGAGGCCTGAACACTGAAGCTTTCTTT. It is translated as CASADRGGLNTEAFF.

Only a few counts were recorded for this clone. The V and J genes are TRBV11-2 and TRBJ2-7; 7 bases fit TRBD1. Looked up from germline, CDR1 is SGHAT and CDR2 is FQNNGV. Trimming removed 5 bases from V and 6 bases from J; junction bases left unmatched: 1. This CDR3 comprises 11 residues. CDR3: CASSGQVEQYF. DNA of the CDR3: TGTGCCAGCAGCGGACAGGTCGAGCAGTACTTC.